Following are 18 T cell receptor beta chains from one sample sequenced in a study of neurological immune-mediated disorders. TCRdb re-analysed the 5' RACE reads in MiXCR, keeping a single row per CDR3 protein. This table holds 35,000 to 40,000 distinct CDR3 sequences, roughly 7% found once. Sequencing was done on a sample of PBMCs. The receptor source for this set is a woman aged 40 to 55 in good health.

The sample holds many counts of this clonotype. The genes are TRBV2 and TRBJ2-1, with D perhaps matching TRBD2 (6 bases). CDR1 SNHLY and CDR2 FYNNEI come from the germline V gene. The V end lost 6 bases, the J end lost 2 bases, and 14 bases lay between the germline ends. This CDR3 region has 15 residues. The CDR3 protein is CASSPEGGAYNEQFF. DNA for the CDR3: TGTGCCAGCAGCCCTGAGGGCGGGGCCTACAATGAGCAGTTCTTC.

This clonotype was found many times. The chain recombines TRBV7-2 with TRBJ2-1, with 14 bases identical to TRBD2. The CDR3 totals 18 residues. The germline V gene has CDR1 SGHTA and CDR2 FQGNSA. Trimming at V came to 4 bases and at J to 2 bases, leaving 7 bases not matched to a gene. The CDR3: CASSSETSGRVTYNEQFF. CDR3 in DNA: TGTGCCAGCAGCTCTGAGACTAGCGGGAGGGTTACCTACAATGAGCAGTTCTTC.

This clonotype came up many times. The chain combines TRBV6-5 with TRBJ1-1, with a possible D match to TRBD1 (5 bases). The V gene's germline CDR1 is MNHEY and CDR2 SVGAGI. This CDR3 spans 17 amino acids. Deletions cut 0 bases from V and 1 base from J, with 15 bases between. The CDR3 DNA follows: TGTGCCAGCAGTTACTCGAGTACGGGACGGACGAACACTGAAGCTTTCTTT. Translation gives CASSYSSTGRTNTEAFF.

This clonotype has at least ten counts. The chain has TRBV3-1 and TRBJ1-1, with TRBD1 identical over 9 bases. The CDR3 length is 16 residues. Germline V gives CDR1 LGHDT, CDR2 YNNKEL (reference sequence). The V gene end was trimmed by 4 bases and the J gene end by 0 bases; junction bases not matched to a gene: 6. This chain's CDR3 is CASSPRTGALNTEAFF. CDR3 DNA: TGTGCCAGCAGCCCCCGGACAGGGGCCTTGAACACTGAAGCTTTCTTT.

This clonotype was seen repeatedly, ten times or more. V and J are TRBV28 and TRBJ2-1; 8 bases line up with TRBD1. CDR1 is MDHEN and CDR2 is SYDVKM in the germline V gene. The CDR3 extends over 13 amino acids. V shed 6 bases, J shed 8 bases, and the junction held 6 bases outside the gene matches. CDR3 in amino acids: CASSITGGHEQFF. CDR3 nucleotides: TGTGCCAGCAGCATAACAGGGGGGCATGAGCAGTTCTTC.

This clonotype was observed at least ten times. The rearrangement uses TRBV24-1 and TRBJ2-2; the D gene is possibly TRBD2 (5 bases). This CDR3 region has 16 residues. The V end was cut by 5 bases, the J end by 4 bases, with 16 bases between. Germline V gives CDR1 KGHDR, CDR2 SFDVKD. The CDR3 reads CATSGPTGISTGELFF. Here the CDR3 DNA reads TGTGCCACCAGTGGGCCCACGGGAATAAGCACCGGGGAGCTGTTTTTT.

This clonotype was detected many times. The rearrangement uses TRBV6-6 and TRBJ2-1; 12 bases match TRBD2. V shed 6 bases and J 4 bases; nucleotides not matched to a gene: 1. Germline CDR1 MNHNY, CDR2 SVGAGI (reference sequence). The CDR3 covers 14 residues. CDR3 nucleotides: TGTGCCAGCAGACTAGCGGGGGGTTACAATGAGCAGTTCTTC. Translation gives CASRLAGGYNEQFF.

This clonotype is judged medium-sized. The genes are TRBV3-1 and TRBJ2-2; D is uncertain. V shed 1 base and J shed 5 bases, with 5 bases lying between them. The CDR3 has 13 amino acids. Germline V lookup: CDR1 LGHDT, CDR2 YNNKEL (reference sequence). CDR3 sequence reads: CASSQVGTGELFF. The DNA of the CDR3 is TGTGCCAGCAGCCAAGTTGGGACCGGGGAGCTGTTTTTT.

The table lists this clonotype with many counts. V gene TRBV11-2 combines with J gene TRBJ2-7, with 8 positions matching TRBD2. From germline, CDR1 is SGHAT and CDR2 FQNNGV. This CDR3 is built from 16 residues. The junction had 12 bases not matched to a gene; V was cut back by 5 bases and J by 3 bases. CDR3 sequence: CASSLPSGGLSYEQYF. The CDR3 DNA sequence: TGTGCCAGCAGCCTCCCCAGCGGGGGTCTAAGCTACGAGCAGTACTTC.

This clonotype has at least ten counts. The chain combines TRBV7-2 with TRBJ1-1; D gene ambiguous. CDR1 is SGHTA and CDR2 is FQGNSA in the germline V gene. V lost 8 bases and J 4 bases, leaving 11 bases between the germline ends. CDR3 length: 12 residues. The CDR3 DNA reads as TGTGCCAGCGGTCCCTATAGCACTGAAGCTTTCTTT. Its translation: CASGPYSTEAFF.

The sample holds many counts of this clonotype. This chain joins TRBV15 and TRBJ1-1; D uncertain. The V end was cut by 0 bases, the J end by 11 bases, with 13 bases between. The CDR3 extends over 13 amino acids. Looked up from germline, CDR1 is LNHNV and CDR2 is YYDKDF (reference sequence). CDR3 sequence (DNA): TGTGCCACCAGCAGAGATAAGGGTCTCCAGGCTTTCTTT. It codes for CATSRDKGLQAFF.

Of note for this clonotype: A clone one base away is much larger, so this may be a read error. This chain links TRBV6-4 with TRBJ2-3; perhaps TRBD2 as D (6 bases). CDR1 and CDR2 from the germline V gene are MRHNA and SNTAGT. The CDR3 consists of 15 residues. DNA for the CDR3: TGTGCCAACAGTGACCAGGTGGGGGGTGCAGATACGCAGTATTTT. Translated: CANSDQVGGADTQYF.

In its sample, this clonotype was seen many times. Here the CDR3 reads CASSSGLAGTTDTQYF. For the CDR3, the DNA is TGTGCCAGCAGCTCGGGACTAGCGGGGACCACAGATACGCAGTATTTT. The V call is TRBV9, the J call TRBJ2-3, with 13 bases identical to TRBD2. In germline, CDR1 is SGDLS, CDR2 YYNGEE. J lost 2 bases, V lost 4 bases, and 4 bases had no gene match. The length of the CDR3 is 16 residues.

CDR3 nucleotide sequence: TGTGCCAGTAGTATAGGATCGGCAAGTACTCACACCTTCTATGGCTACACCTTC. Its translation is CASSIGSASTHTFYGYTF. The chain is built from TRBV19 and TRBJ1-2; D is unresolved. The CDR3 length is 18 residues. Germline V gene data show CDR1 as LNHDA and CDR2 as SQIVND (reference sequence). Trimming pared 1 base from V and 4 bases from J, leaving 22 bases between.

This clonotype was recorded at least ten times. This CDR3 is CASRRRGRLDGYTF. The CDR3 bases are TGTGCCAGCAGGAGGAGGGGGCGCTTGGATGGCTACACCTTC. V is TRBV6-1 and J is TRBJ1-2; TRBD1 aligns across 7 bases. In germline, CDR1 is MNHNS, CDR2 SASEGT. The length of the CDR3 is 14 residues. V lost 6 bases to trimming and J lost 6 bases; unmatched junction nucleotides: 10.

This chain uses TRBV27 with TRBJ2-1, with a tentative D call TRBD2 (5 bases). CDR3 length equals 14 residues. Trimming took off 3 bases at V and 10 bases at J, with 16 bases between the two ends. Per the germline V gene, CDR1 is MNHEY and CDR2 is SMNVEV (reference sequence). The CDR3 DNA reads as TGTGCCAGCAGTTTCGTCGGGGTGGACGGGGAGCAGTTCTTC. This encodes CASSFVGVDGEQFF.

This clonotype has ten or more counts. The V and J genes are TRBV6-2 or TRBV6-3 and TRBJ2-5, with 8 bases that match TRBD2. The junction had 9 bases not matched to a gene; V was cut back by 7 bases and J by 5 bases. The germline V gene encodes CDR1 MNHEY and CDR2 SVGEGT. This CDR3 contains 14 residues. CDR3 in amino acids: CASTPRGGRETQYF. CDR3 nucleotides: TGTGCCAGCACCCCCCGGGGGGGCCGGGAGACCCAGTACTTC.

This clonotype has ten or more counts. V is TRBV29-1 and J is TRBJ1-2; D gene unclear. V gave up 7 bases and J gave up 2 bases, with 14 bases separating them. Germline V gene data show CDR1 as SQVTM and CDR2 as ANQGSEA. The CDR3 contains 13 residues. Written as DNA, the CDR3 is TGCAGCGGAGGTACCAACTTAAACTATGGCTACACCTTC. Amino acid sequence: CSGGTNLNYGYTF. The full variable domain, completed using reference TRBV29-1 and TRBJ1-2, is SAVISQKPSRDICQRGTSLTIQCQVDSQVTMMFWYRQQPGQSLTLIATANQGSEATYESGFVIDKFPISRPNLTFSTLTVSNMSPEDSSIYLCSGGTNLNYGYTFGSGTRLTVV.